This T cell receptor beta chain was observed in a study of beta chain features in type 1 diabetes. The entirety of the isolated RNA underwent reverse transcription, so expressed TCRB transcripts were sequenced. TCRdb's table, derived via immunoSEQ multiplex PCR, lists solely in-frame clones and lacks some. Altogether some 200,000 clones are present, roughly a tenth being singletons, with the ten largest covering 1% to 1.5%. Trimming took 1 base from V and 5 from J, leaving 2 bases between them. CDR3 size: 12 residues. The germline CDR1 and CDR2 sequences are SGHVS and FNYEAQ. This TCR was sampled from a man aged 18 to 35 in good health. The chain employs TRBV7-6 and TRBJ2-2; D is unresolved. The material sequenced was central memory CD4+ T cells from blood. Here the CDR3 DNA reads TGTGCCAGCAGCTTAGGGACCGGGGAGCTGTTTTTT. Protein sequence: CASSLGTGELFF.